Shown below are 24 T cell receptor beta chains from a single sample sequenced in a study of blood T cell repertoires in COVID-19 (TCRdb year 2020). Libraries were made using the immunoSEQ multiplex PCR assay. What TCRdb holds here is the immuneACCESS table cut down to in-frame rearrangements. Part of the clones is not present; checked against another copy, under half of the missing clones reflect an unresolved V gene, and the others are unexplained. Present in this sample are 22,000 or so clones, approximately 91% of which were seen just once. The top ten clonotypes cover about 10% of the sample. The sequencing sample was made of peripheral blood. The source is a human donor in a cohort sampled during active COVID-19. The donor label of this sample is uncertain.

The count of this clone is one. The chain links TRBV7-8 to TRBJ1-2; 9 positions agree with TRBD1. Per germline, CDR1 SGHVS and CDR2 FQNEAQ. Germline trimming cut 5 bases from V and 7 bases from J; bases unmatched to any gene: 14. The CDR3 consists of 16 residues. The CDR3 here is CASSLYGTGWGSGYTF. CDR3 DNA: TGTGCCAGCAGCCTTTACGGGACAGGGTGGGGGTCTGGCTACACCTTC.

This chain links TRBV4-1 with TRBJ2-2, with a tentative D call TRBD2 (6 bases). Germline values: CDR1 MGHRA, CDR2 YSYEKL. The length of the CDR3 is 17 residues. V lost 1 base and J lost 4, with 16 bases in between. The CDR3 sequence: CASSQGVGGVSTGELFF. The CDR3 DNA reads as TGCGCCAGCAGCCAAGGTGTCGGGGGAGTGAGCACCGGGGAGCTGTTTTTT.

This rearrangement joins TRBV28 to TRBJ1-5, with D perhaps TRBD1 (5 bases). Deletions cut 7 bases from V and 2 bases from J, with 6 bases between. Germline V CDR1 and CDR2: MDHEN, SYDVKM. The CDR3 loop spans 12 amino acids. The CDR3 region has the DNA TGTGCCAGCACACAGGGCAATCAGCCCCAGCATTTT. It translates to CASTQGNQPQHF.

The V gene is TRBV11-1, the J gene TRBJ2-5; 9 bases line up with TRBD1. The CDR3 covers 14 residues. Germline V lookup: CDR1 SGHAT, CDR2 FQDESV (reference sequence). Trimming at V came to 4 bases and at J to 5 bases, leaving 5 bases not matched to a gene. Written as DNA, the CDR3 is TGTGCCAGCAGCTCCGACAGGGGGAGGGAGACCCAGTACTTC. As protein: CASSSDRGRETQYF.

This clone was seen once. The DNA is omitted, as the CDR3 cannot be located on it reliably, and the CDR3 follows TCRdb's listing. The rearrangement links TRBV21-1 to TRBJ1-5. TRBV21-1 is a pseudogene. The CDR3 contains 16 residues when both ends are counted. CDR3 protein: CASSKFGKGSNQPQHF.

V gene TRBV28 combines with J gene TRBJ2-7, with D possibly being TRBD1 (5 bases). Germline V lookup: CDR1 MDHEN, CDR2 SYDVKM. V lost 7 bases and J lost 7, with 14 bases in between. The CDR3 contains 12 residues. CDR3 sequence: CASIGPRTEQYF. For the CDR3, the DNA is TGTGCCAGCATAGGCCCACGGACAGAGCAGTACTTC.

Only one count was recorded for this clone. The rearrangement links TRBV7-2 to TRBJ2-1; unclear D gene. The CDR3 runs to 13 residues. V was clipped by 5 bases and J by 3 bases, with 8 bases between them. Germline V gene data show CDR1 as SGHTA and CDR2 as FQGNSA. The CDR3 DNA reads TGTGCCAGCAGCCCCAATAGCTACAATGAGCAGTTCTTC. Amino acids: CASSPNSYNEQFF.

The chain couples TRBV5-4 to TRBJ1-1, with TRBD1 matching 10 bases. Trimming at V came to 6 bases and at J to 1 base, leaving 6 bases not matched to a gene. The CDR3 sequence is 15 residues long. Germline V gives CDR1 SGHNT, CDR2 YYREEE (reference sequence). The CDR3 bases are TGTGCCAGCACCCGGACAGGGGGAGCGAACACTGAAGCTTTCTTT. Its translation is CASTRTGGANTEAFF.

CDR3: CASSADLGGELFF. The CDR3 nucleotides read TGTGCCAGCAGTGCCGACCTAGGCGGGGAGCTGTTTTTT. This chain uses TRBV25-1 with TRBJ2-2; no clear D gene. The CDR3 is 13 amino acids. V was pared by 4 bases and J by 7 bases, with 10 bases between. Germline assignment: CDR1 MGHDK and CDR2 SYGVNS.

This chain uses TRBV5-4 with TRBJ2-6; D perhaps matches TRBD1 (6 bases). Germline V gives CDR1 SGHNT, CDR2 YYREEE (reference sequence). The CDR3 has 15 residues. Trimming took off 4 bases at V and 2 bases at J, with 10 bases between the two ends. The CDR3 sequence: CASSPRGTGANVLTF. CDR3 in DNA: TGTGCCAGCAGCCCCAGGGGAACTGGGGCCAACGTCCTGACTTTC.

The CDR3 here is CASSLPTDTQYF. The CDR3 DNA reads as TGTGCCAGCAGCTTACCGACAGATACGCAGTATTTT. The chain employs TRBV11-2 and TRBJ2-3; no clear D. The CDR3 contains 12 residues. V lost 2 bases and J 3 bases, leaving 3 bases between the germline ends. CDR1 and CDR2 (germline): SGHAT, FQNNGV.

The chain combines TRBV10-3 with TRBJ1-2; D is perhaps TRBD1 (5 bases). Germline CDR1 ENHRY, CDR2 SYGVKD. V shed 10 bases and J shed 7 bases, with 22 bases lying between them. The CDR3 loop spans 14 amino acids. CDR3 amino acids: CATNPGTPRGGYTF. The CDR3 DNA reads TGTGCCACCAACCCCGGGACCCCGCGGGGTGGCTACACCTTC.

CDR3: CASSHPGTGDYSNQPQHF. The CDR3, as DNA: TGTGCCAGCAGCCACCCCGGGACAGGGGATTATAGCAATCAGCCCCAGCATTTT. The chain recombines TRBV3-1 (or the pseudogene TRBV3-2) with TRBJ1-5; 10 bases agree with TRBD1. The CDR3 covers 18 residues. From germline, CDR1 is LGHDT and CDR2 YNNKEL (reference sequence). Losses at the gene ends were 3 bases for V and 0 bases for J; bases not matched to a gene: 8.

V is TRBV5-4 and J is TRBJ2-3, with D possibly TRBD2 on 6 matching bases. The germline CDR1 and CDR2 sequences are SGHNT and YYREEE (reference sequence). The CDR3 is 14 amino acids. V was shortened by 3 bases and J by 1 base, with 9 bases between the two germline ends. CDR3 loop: CASSYSGRTDTQYF. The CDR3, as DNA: TGTGCCAGCAGCTATAGCGGACGCACAGATACGCAGTATTTT.

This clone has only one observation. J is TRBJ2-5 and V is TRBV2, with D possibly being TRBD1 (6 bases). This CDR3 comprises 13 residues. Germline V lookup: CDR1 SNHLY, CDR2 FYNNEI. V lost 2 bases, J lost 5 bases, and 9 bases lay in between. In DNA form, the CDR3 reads TGTGCCAGCAGTGAAACAGGGTGGGAGACCCAGTACTTC. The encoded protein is CASSETGWETQYF.

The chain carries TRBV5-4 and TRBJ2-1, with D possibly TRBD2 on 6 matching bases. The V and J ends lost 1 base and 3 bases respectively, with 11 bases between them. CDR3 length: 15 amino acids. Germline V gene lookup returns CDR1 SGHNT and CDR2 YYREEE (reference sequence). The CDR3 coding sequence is TGTGCCAGCAGCTTGAGTGCAGCGGGCTACAATGAGCAGTTCTTC. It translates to CASSLSAAGYNEQFF.

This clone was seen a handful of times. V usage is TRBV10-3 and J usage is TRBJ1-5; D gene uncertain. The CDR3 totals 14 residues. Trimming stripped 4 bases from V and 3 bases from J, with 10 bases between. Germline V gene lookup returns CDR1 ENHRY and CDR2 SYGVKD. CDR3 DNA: TGTGCCATCAGTGGACGGGGATTCAATCAGCCCCAGCATTTT. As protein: CAISGRGFNQPQHF.

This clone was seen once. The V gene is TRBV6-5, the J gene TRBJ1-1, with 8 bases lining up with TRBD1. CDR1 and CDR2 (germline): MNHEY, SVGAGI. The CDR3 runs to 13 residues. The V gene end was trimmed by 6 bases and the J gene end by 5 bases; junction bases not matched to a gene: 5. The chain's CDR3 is CASSMDRETEAFF. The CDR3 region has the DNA TGTGCCAGCAGCATGGACAGGGAGACTGAAGCTTTCTTT.

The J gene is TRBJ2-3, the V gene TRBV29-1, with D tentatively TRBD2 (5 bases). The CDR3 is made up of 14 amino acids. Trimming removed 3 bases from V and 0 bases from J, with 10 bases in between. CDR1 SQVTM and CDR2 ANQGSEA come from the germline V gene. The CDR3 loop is CSVDRDYSTDTQYF. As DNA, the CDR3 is TGCAGCGTTGATCGTGACTACAGCACAGATACGCAGTATTTT.

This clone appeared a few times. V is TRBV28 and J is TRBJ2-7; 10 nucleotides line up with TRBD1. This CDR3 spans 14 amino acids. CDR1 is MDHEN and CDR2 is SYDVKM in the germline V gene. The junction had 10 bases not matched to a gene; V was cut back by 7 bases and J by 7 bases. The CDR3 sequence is CASILRQGAGEQYF. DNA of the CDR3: TGTGCCAGCATCCTCAGACAGGGGGCCGGTGAGCAGTACTTC.

CDR3 residues: CASSYDTNTEAFF. CDR3 sequence (DNA): TGTGCCAGCAGTTACGACACGAACACTGAAGCTTTCTTT. This chain joins TRBV2 and TRBJ1-1; D not certain. V was clipped by 5 bases and J by 1 base, with 8 bases between them. The CDR3 sequence is 13 residues long. CDR1 is SNHLY, CDR2 FYNNEI, per germline.

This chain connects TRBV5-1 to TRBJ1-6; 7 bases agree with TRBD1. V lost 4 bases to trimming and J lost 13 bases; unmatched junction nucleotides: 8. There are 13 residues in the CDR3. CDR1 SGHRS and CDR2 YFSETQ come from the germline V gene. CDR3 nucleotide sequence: TGCGCCAGCAGCCATAACACAGGGGAGCCCCTCCACTTT. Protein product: CASSHNTGEPLHF.

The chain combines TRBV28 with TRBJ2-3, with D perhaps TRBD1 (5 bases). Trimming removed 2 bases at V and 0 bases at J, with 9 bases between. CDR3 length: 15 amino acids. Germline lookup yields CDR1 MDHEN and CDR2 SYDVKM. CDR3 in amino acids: CASSLDSPSTDTQYF. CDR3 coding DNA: TGTGCCAGCAGTTTAGACAGTCCTAGCACAGATACGCAGTATTTT.

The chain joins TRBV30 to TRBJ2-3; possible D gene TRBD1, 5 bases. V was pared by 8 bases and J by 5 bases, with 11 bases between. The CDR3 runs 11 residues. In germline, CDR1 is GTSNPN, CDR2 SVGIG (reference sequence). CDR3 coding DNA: TGTGCCAGAGGTCAGGGAGATACGCAGTATTTT. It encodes CARGQGDTQYF.